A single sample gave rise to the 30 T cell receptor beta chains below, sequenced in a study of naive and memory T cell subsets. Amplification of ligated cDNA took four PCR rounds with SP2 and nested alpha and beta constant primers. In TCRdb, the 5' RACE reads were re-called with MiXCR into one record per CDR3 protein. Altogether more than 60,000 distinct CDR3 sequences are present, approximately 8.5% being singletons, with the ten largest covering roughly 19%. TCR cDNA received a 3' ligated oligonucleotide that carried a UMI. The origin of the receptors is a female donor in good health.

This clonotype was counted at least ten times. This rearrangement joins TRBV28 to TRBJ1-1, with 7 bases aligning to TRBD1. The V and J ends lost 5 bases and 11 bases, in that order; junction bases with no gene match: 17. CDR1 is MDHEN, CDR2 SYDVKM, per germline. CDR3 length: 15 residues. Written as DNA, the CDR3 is TGTGCCAGCAGTGACTTGAGCACCATTGACAGGGTGGCTTTCTTT. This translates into CASSDLSTIDRVAFF.

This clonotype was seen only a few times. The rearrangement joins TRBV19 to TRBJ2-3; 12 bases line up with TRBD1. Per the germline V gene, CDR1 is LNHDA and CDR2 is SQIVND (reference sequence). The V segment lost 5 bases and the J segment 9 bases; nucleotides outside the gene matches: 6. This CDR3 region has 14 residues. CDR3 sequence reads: CASSSGQGAGTQYF. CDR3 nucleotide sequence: TGTGCCAGTAGTTCGGGACAGGGGGCAGGGACGCAGTATTTT.

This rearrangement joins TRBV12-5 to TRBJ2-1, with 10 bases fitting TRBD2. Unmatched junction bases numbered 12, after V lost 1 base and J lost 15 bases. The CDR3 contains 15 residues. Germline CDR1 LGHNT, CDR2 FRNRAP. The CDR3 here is CASGLGLSGGTVGFF. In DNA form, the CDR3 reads TGTGCTAGTGGTTTGGGTCTTAGCGGGGGGACGGTCGGGTTCTTC.

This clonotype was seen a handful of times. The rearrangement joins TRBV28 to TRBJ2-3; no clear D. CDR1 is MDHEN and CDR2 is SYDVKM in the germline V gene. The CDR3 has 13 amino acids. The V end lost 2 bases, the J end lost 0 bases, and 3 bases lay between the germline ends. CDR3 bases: TGTGCCAGCAGTTTACGCAGCACAGATACGCAGTATTTT. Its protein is CASSLRSTDTQYF.

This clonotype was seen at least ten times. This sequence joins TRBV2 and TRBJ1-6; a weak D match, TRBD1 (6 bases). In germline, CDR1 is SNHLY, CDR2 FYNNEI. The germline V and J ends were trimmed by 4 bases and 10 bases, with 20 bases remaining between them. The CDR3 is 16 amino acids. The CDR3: CASSVRDTRGGSPLHF. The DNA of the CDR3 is TGTGCCAGCAGTGTGCGGGACACCCGGGGAGGCTCACCCCTCCACTTT.

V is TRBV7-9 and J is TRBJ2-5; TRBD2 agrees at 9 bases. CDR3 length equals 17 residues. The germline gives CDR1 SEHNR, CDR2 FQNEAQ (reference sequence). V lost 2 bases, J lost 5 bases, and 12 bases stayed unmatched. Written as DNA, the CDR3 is TGTGCCAGCAGCTTACCCTTTATAGCGGGAGCGGGGGAGACCCAGTACTTC. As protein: CASSLPFIAGAGETQYF.

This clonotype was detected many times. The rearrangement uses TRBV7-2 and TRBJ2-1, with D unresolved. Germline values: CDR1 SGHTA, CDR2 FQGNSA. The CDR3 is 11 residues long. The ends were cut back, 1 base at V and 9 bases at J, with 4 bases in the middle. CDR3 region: CASSLGIEQFF. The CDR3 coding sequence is TGTGCCAGCAGCTTAGGCATTGAGCAGTTCTTC.

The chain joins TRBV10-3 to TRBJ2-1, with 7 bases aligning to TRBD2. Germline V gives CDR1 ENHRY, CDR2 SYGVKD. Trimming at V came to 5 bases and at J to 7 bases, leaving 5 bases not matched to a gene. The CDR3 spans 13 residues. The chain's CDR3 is CAISSGEKNEQFF. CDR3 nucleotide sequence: TGTGCCATCAGTAGCGGGGAGAAGAATGAGCAGTTCTTC.

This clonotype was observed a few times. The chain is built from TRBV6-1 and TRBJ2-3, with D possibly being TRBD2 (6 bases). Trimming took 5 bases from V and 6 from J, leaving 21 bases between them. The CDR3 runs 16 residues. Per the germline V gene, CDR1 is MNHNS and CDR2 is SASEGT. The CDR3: CASSWDLPTTGDTQYF. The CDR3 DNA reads TGTGCCAGCAGTTGGGACTTGCCTACTACAGGCGATACGCAGTATTTT.

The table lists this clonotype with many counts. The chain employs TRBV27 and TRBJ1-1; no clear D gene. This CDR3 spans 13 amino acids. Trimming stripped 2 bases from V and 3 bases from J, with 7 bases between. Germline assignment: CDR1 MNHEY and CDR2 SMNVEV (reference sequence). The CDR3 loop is CASSLTRDTEAFF. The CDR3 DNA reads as TGTGCCAGCAGTTTAACCCGGGACACTGAAGCTTTCTTT.

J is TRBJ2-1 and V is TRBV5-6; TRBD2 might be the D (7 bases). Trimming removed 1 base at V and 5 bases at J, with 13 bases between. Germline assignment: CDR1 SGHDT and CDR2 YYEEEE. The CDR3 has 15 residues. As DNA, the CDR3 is TGTGCCAGCAGCTTGTTGGGGGGGCCCGACAATGAGCAGTTCTTC. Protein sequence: CASSLLGGPDNEQFF.

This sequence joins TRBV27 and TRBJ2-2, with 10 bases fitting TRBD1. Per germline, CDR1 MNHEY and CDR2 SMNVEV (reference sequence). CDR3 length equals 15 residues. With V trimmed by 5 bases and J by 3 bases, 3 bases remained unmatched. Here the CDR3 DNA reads TGTGCCAGCAGTGAAGACAGGGGGCACACCGGGGAGCTGTTTTTT. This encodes CASSEDRGHTGELFF.

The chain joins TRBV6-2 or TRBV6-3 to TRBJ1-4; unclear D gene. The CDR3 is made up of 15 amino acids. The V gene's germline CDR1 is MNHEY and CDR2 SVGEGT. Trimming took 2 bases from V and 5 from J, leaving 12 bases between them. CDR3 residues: CASSYGNRGNEKLFF. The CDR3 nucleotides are TGTGCCAGCAGTTACGGAAACCGCGGGAATGAAAAACTGTTTTTT.

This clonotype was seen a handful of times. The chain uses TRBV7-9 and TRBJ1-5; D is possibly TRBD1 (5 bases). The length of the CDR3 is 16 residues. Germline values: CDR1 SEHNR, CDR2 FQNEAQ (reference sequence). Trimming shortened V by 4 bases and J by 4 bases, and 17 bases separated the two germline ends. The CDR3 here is CASSYTGTGENQPQHF. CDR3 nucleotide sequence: TGTGCCAGCAGCTATACCGGGACGGGAGAAAATCAGCCCCAGCATTTT.

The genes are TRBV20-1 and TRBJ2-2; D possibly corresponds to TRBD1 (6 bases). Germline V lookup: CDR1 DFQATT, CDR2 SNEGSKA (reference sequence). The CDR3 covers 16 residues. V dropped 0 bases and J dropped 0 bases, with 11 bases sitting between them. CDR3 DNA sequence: TGCAGTGCTAGAGATATCCAGGGGACGAACACCGGGGAGCTGTTTTTT. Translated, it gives CSARDIQGTNTGELFF.

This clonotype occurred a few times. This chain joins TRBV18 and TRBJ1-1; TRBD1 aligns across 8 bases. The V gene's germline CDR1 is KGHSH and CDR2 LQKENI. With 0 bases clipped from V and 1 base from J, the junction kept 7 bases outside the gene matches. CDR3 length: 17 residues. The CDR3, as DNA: TGTGCCAGCTCACCACCGGTACAGGGGGTCAGGAACACTGAAGCTTTCTTT. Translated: CASSPPVQGVRNTEAFF.

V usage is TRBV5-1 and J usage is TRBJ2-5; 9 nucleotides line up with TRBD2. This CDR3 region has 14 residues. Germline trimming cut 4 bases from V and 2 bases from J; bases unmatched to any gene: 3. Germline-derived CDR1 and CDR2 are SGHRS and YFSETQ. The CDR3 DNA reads TGCGCCAGCAGCCCGGGACTAGCTCAAGAGACCCAGTACTTC. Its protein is CASSPGLAQETQYF.

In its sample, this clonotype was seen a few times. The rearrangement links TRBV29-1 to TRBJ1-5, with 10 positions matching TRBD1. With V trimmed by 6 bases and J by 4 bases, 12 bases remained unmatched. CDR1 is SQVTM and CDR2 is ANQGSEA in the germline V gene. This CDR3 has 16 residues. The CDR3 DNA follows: TGCAGCGTAGTCCTAACCGGGACAGGGGATAATCAGCCCCAGCATTTT. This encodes CSVVLTGTGDNQPQHF.

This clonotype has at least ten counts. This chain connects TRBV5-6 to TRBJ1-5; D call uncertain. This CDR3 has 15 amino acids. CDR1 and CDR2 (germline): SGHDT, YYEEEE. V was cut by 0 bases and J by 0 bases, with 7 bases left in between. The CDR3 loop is CASSLGGYSNQPQHF. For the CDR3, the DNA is TGTGCCAGCAGCTTGGGCGGCTATAGCAATCAGCCCCAGCATTTT.

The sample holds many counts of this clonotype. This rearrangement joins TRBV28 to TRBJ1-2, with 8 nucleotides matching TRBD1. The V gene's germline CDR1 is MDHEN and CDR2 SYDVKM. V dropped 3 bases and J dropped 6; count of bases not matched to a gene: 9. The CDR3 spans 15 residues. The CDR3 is CASSFPFGRGHGYTF. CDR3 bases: TGTGCCAGCAGTTTCCCTTTTGGCAGGGGGCATGGCTACACCTTC.

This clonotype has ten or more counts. CDR3 DNA sequence: TGCAGCGCTAGGGCGGGGACAGATACGCAGTATTTT. It is translated as CSARAGTDTQYF. The chain couples TRBV29-1 to TRBJ2-3; TRBD2 is a possible D gene (6 bases). This CDR3 comprises 12 residues. Trimming stripped 7 bases from V and 3 bases from J, with 11 bases between. The V gene's germline CDR1 is SQVTM and CDR2 ANQGSEA.

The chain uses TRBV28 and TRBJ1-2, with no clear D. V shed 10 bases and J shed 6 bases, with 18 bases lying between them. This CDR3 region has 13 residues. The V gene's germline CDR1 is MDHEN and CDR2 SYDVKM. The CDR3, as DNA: TGTGCCACCCGAAGGCTAGGAGTAGATGGCTACACCTTC. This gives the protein CATRRLGVDGYTF.

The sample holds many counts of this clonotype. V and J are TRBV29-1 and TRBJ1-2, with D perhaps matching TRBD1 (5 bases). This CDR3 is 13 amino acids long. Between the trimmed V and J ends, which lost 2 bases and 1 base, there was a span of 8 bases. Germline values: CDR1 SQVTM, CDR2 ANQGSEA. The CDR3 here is CSVETGDNYGYTF. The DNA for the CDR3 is TGCAGCGTTGAAACAGGAGATAACTATGGCTACACCTTC.

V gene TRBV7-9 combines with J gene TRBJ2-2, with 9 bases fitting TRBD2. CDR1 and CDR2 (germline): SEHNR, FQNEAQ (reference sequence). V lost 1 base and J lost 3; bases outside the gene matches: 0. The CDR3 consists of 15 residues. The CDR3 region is CASSLGGRDTGELFF. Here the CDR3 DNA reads TGTGCCAGCAGCTTAGGCGGGAGGGACACCGGGGAGCTGTTTTTT. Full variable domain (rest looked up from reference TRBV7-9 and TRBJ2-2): DTGVSQNPRHKITKRGQNVTFRCDPISEHNRLYWYRQTLGQGPEFLTYFQNEAQLEKSRLLSDRFSAERPKGSFSTLEIQRTEQGDSAMYLCASSLGGRDTGELFFGEGSRLTVL.

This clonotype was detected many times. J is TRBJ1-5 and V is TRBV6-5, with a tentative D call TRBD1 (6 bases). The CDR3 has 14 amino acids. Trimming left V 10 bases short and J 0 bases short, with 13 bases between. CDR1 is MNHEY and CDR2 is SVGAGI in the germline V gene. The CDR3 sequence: CATRTAYSNQPQHF. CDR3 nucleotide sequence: TGTGCCACTCGGACAGCGTATAGCAATCAGCCCCAGCATTTT.

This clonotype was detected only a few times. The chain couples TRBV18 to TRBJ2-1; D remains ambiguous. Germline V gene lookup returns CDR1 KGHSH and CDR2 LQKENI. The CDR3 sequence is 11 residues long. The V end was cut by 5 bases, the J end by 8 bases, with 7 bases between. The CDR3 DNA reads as TGTGCCAGCTCATACCGGGATGAGCAGTTCTTC. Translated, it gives CASSYRDEQFF.

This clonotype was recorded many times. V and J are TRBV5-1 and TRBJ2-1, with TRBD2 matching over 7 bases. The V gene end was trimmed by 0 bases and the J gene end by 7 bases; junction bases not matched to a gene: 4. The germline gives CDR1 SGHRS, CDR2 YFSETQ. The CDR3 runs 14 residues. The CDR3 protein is CASSLAEAGNEQFF. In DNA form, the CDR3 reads TGCGCCAGCAGCTTGGCCGAAGCGGGGAATGAGCAGTTCTTC.

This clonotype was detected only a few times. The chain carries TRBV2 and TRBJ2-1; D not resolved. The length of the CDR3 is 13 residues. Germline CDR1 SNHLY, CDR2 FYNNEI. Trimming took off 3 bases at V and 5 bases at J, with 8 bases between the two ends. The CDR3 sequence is CASSERRNNEQFF. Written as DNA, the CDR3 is TGTGCCAGCAGTGAGCGCCGGAACAATGAGCAGTTCTTC.

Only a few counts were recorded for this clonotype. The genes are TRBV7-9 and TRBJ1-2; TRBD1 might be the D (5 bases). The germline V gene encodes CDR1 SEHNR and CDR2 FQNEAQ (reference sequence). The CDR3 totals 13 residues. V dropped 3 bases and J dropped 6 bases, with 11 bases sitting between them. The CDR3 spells CASSLDTLDGYTF. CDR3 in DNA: TGTGCCAGCAGCTTGGACACCCTTGATGGCTACACCTTC.

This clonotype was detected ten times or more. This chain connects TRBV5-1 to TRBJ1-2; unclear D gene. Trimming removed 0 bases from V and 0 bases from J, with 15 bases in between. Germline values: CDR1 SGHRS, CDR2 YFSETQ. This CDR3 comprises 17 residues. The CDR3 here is CASSLATAPVTNYGYTF. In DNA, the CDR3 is TGCGCCAGCAGCTTGGCCACAGCCCCGGTGACTAACTATGGCTACACCTTC.